Below are 15 T cell receptor beta chains sequenced from a single sample in a study of blood T cell repertoires in COVID-19 (dated by TCRdb to 2020 to 2022). Libraries were built with the immunoSEQ multiplex PCR assay. Not all clones reach the TCRdb copy of this immuneACCESS table, which keeps in-frame sequences only. Checked studies attribute under half of the gap to unresolved V genes and leave the rest unexplained. This sample is represented by hundreds of thousands of clones; about 83% of them were singletons. The biggest ten clones account for approximately 6.2% of the sample. The specimen was peripheral blood. The receptors here all came from a man in his fifties or sixties who had recovered from COVID-19.

The rearrangement uses TRBV5-4 and TRBJ1-1, with a tentative D call TRBD1 (5 bases). Germline assignment: CDR1 SGHNT and CDR2 YYREEE (reference sequence). V shed 8 bases and J shed 3 bases, with 14 bases lying between them. CDR3 length equals 13 residues. The CDR3: CASSRVWDTEAFF. The CDR3 nucleotides are TGTGCCAGTTCCAGGGTGTGGGACACTGAAGCTTTCTTT.

The chain employs TRBV5-1 and TRBJ1-1; D gene uncertain. Germline V lookup: CDR1 SGHRS, CDR2 YFSETQ. The germline V and J ends were trimmed by 4 bases and 0 bases, with 7 bases remaining between them. The CDR3 loop spans 13 amino acids. The DNA for the CDR3 is TGCGCCAGCAGCGCGACATTGAACACTGAAGCTTTCTTT. It is translated as CASSATLNTEAFF.

The chain joins TRBV19 to TRBJ1-6; 10 bases line up with TRBD1. The CDR3 totals 17 residues. Germline V CDR1 and CDR2: LNHDA, SQIVND (reference sequence). With 5 bases clipped from V and 0 bases from J, the junction kept 4 bases outside the gene matches. CDR3 nucleotide sequence: TGTGCCAGTAGTCCTCGGACAGGGGGCTCCTATAATTCACCCCTCCACTTT. It codes for CASSPRTGGSYNSPLHF.

V usage is TRBV3-1 (or the pseudogene TRBV3-2) and J usage is TRBJ1-2, with D tentatively TRBD1 (5 bases). From germline, CDR1 is LGHDT and CDR2 YNNKEL (reference sequence). V shed 1 base and J shed 4 bases, with 13 bases lying between them. The CDR3 runs to 15 residues. The DNA for the CDR3 is TGTGCCAGCAGCCAAGGGGCAGGGAACGCCTATGGCTACACCTTC. This encodes CASSQGAGNAYGYTF.

CDR3 sequence reads: CASSLAGTSDTEAFF. The CDR3 DNA follows: TGCGCCAGCAGCTTGGCAGGCACCTCGGACACTGAAGCTTTCTTT. The chain links TRBV5-1 to TRBJ1-1; no clear D. The CDR3 is made up of 15 amino acids. Germline CDR1 reads SGHRS; CDR2 reads YFSETQ. The germline V and J ends were trimmed by 0 bases and 3 bases, with 12 bases remaining between them. Full variable domain (remainder filled in from reference TRBV5-1 and TRBJ1-1): KAGVTQTPRYLIKTRGQQVTLSCSPISGHRSVSWYQQTPGQGLQFLFEYFSETQRNKGNFPGRFSGRQFSNSRSEMNVSTLELGDSALYLCASSLAGTSDTEAFFGQGTRLTVV.

J is TRBJ2-5 and V is TRBV29-1, with no clear D. V was pared by 6 bases and J by 2 bases, with 16 bases between. This CDR3 comprises 14 residues. Germline CDR1 is SQVTM and CDR2 is ANQGSEA. CDR3 in amino acids: CSVVVGRKQETQYF. The CDR3 bases are TGCAGCGTGGTAGTGGGCCGAAAGCAAGAGACCCAGTACTTC.

This clone was picked up one time. The chain links TRBV9 to TRBJ2-6; D remains ambiguous. The CDR3 sequence is 15 residues long. V lost 0 bases to trimming and J lost 3 bases, with 7 bases between them. Germline V gene data show CDR1 as SGDLS and CDR2 as YYNGEE. CDR3 amino acids: CASSVVRSGANVLTF. The CDR3 region has the DNA TGTGCCAGCAGCGTAGTTAGGAGTGGGGCCAACGTCCTGACTTTC.

This clone came up once. The genes are TRBV5-4 and TRBJ1-2; D is possibly TRBD1 (5 bases). This CDR3 has 14 residues. CDR1 and CDR2 (germline): SGHNT, YYREEE (reference sequence). V was clipped by 4 bases and J by 6 bases, with 16 bases between them. The CDR3 reads CASSRDRGPDGYTF. The CDR3 nucleotides are TGTGCCAGCAGCCGAGACAGAGGACCGGATGGCTACACCTTC.

The chain employs TRBV11-2 and TRBJ2-1; TRBD2 agrees at 7 bases. V shed 1 base and J 5 bases; nucleotides not matched to a gene: 2. The CDR3 runs 14 residues. The germline V gene encodes CDR1 SGHAT and CDR2 FQNNGV. The CDR3 DNA follows: TGTGCCAGCAGCTTAGGAGCGGGGAACAATGAGCAGTTCTTC. It encodes CASSLGAGNNEQFF.

This chain links TRBV7-2 with TRBJ2-2, with 11 bases fitting TRBD2. V lost 1 base to trimming and J lost 3 bases; unmatched junction nucleotides: 4. The CDR3 is 17 residues long. Germline assignment: CDR1 SGHTA and CDR2 FQGNSA. The CDR3 sequence is CASSLVLAGGYTGELFF. As DNA, the CDR3 is TGTGCCAGCAGCTTAGTTCTAGCGGGAGGCTACACCGGGGAGCTGTTTTTT.

This chain joins TRBV5-4 and TRBJ1-2, with D perhaps matching TRBD1 (6 bases). V was cut by 5 bases and J by 4 bases, with 15 bases left in between. The length of the CDR3 is 14 residues. Germline lookup yields CDR1 SGHNT and CDR2 YYREEE (reference sequence). The CDR3 protein is CASRTQGPFYGYTF. The CDR3 DNA reads TGTGCCAGCAGGACACAGGGTCCGTTCTATGGCTACACCTTC. Using reference TRBV5-4 and TRBJ1-2 for the parts outside the CDR3, the full variable domain is ETGVTQSPTHLIKTRGQQVTLRCSSQSGHNTVSWYQQALGQGPQFIFQYYREEENGRGNFPPRFSGLQFPNYSSELNVNALELDDSALYLCASRTQGPFYGYTFGSGTRLTVV.

The chain joins TRBV24-1 to TRBJ1-5; TRBD1 aligns across 10 bases. Germline V gives CDR1 KGHDR, CDR2 SFDVKD. The CDR3 has 15 residues. J gave up 5 bases and V 3 bases, and 3 bases lay outside the gene matches. This CDR3 is CATSDGQGDDQPQHF. The CDR3 DNA is TGTGCCACCAGTGATGGACAGGGGGACGATCAGCCCCAGCATTTT.

The V gene is TRBV4-2, the J gene TRBJ2-3, with a possible D match to TRBD2 (5 bases). The germline V and J ends were trimmed by 1 base and 5 bases, with 10 bases remaining between them. The CDR3 loop spans 14 amino acids. In germline, CDR1 is LGHNA, CDR2 YNFKEQ. CDR3: CASSQGSRGDTQYF. The CDR3 DNA is TGTGCCAGCAGCCAAGGATCACGGGGAGATACGCAGTATTTT.

The chain uses TRBV5-1 and TRBJ2-7; 9 bases fit TRBD1. The CDR3 extends over 14 amino acids. Looked up from germline, CDR1 is SGHRS and CDR2 is YFSETQ. J gave up 5 bases and V 0 bases, and 3 bases lay outside the gene matches. CDR3 DNA sequence: TGCGCCAGCAGCTTGGGGGACAGGGCGGACGAGCAGTACTTC. It encodes CASSLGDRADEQYF.

The CDR3 loop is CASSYVPGQGRYNEQFF. The DNA for the CDR3 is TGTGCCAGCAGTTACGTACCGGGACAGGGGAGATACAATGAGCAGTTCTTC. The chain recombines TRBV6-2 or TRBV6-3 with TRBJ2-1; 10 bases are a match to TRBD1. The CDR3 contains 17 residues. Looked up from germline, CDR1 is MNHEY and CDR2 is SVGEGT. V dropped 2 bases and J dropped 4; count of bases not matched to a gene: 8.